A selection of T cell receptor beta chains follows, all from one sample in a study of shared T cell receptors in the human thymus. This table comes from immunoSEQ multiplex PCR, and its TCRdb copy is limited to in-frame clones, with some not included. The table has about 730,000 clones, 70% to 90% seen once. The same sample was also used in a study of human thymus T cells.

The specimen sequenced was thymocytes. The receptors come from a girl in the first two years of life with a congenital heart defect. Both conserved end residues are part of each CDR3. Each record gives: D gene, CDR3 length, J gene, V gene, clone size, CDR3 protein, CDR3 DNA. A D gene is named only where the DNA matches it firmly. Size is omitted from some rows. Given values are once, few, many or a class for expanded clones.

d_gene: TRBD1; len: 17; j_gene: TRBJ2-2; v_gene: TRBV7-9; abundance: few; CDR3aa: CASSWGQDDRGTGELFF; CDR3nt: TGTGCCAGCAGCTGGGGACAGGACGATAGGGGGACCGGGGAGCTGTTTTTT
d_gene: TRBD1; len: 12; j_gene: TRBJ2-1; v_gene: TRBV2; abundance: NA; CDR3aa: CASIRTGNEQFF; CDR3nt: TGTGCCAGCATCCGGACAGGGAATGAGCAGTTCTTC
d_gene: TRBD1; len: 16; j_gene: TRBJ1-2; v_gene: TRBV28; abundance: NA; CDR3aa: CASSLRGQILNYGYTF; CDR3nt: TGTGCCAGCAGCCTACGGGGACAGATACTTAACTATGGCTACACCTTC
d_gene: NA; len: 15; j_gene: TRBJ2-7; v_gene: TRBV5-6; abundance: NA; CDR3aa: CASSLDQRFSYEQYF; CDR3nt: TGTGCCAGCAGCTTGGACCAGCGATTTTCCTACGAGCAGTACTTC
d_gene: NA; len: 14; j_gene: TRBJ1-1; v_gene: TRBV27; abundance: NA; CDR3aa: CASRRGSLDTEAFF; CDR3nt: TGTGCCAGCAGAAGGGGTTCCTTGGACACTGAAGCTTTCTTT
d_gene: NA; len: 13; j_gene: TRBJ1-4; v_gene: TRBV29-1; abundance: NA; CDR3aa: CSVLSRVNEKLFF; CDR3nt: TGCAGCGTTCTTTCCAGGGTGAATGAAAAACTGTTTTTT
d_gene: TRBD2; len: 18; j_gene: TRBJ2-2; v_gene: TRBV4-1; abundance: NA; CDR3aa: CASSQAPRGTSYGGELFF; CDR3nt: TGCGCCAGCAGCCAAGCCCCCCGAGGGACTAGCTATGGCGGGGAGCTGTTTTTT
d_gene: NA; len: 15; j_gene: TRBJ1-6; v_gene: TRBV6-5; abundance: NA; CDR3aa: CASSYSSFPHSPLHF; CDR3nt: TGTGCCAGCAGTTACTCCAGTTTTCCCCATTCACCCCTCCACTTT
d_gene: TRBD1; len: 16; j_gene: TRBJ1-1; v_gene: TRBV11-2; abundance: NA; CDR3aa: CASSFTGQGPNTEAFF; CDR3nt: TGTGCCAGCAGCTTTACGGGACAGGGCCCGAACACTGAAGCTTTCTTT
d_gene: NA; len: 16; j_gene: TRBJ2-3; v_gene: TRBV5-4; abundance: NA; CDR3aa: CASSSYLTKSTDTQYF; CDR3nt: TGTGCCAGCAGCTCCTATCTGACAAAGAGCACAGATACGCAGTATTTT
d_gene: NA; len: 13; j_gene: TRBJ1-2; v_gene: TRBV27; abundance: NA; CDR3aa: CASSRGAGYGYTF; CDR3nt: TGTGCCAGCAGTCGGGGGGCAGGGTATGGCTACACCTTC